This TCR beta chain was retrieved from a study of OX40 agonist ivuxolimab in advanced cancers. CDR1 and CDR2 (germline): LNHDA, SQIVND (reference sequence). The CDR3 extends over 16 amino acids. With 5 bases clipped from V and 0 bases from J, the junction kept 7 bases outside the gene matches. Profiling relied on immunoSEQ multiplex PCR, and the TCRdb table lists in-frame clones only, not all of them. The sample carries approximately 160,000 clones, approximately 94% recorded once. The sequence was obtained from an adult with an advanced solid tumor such as melanoma, head and neck, liver or kidney cancer. The chain is built from TRBV19 and TRBJ1-5; 7 bases are shared with TRBD1. The sample in question was CD4+ or CD8+ T cells sorted from blood, obtained in a trial of the OX40 agonist ivuxolimab. The CDR3 is CASSGGQIYSNQPQHF. CDR3 DNA sequence: TGTGCCAGTAGTGGGGGACAGATTTATAGCAATCAGCCCCAGCATTTT.